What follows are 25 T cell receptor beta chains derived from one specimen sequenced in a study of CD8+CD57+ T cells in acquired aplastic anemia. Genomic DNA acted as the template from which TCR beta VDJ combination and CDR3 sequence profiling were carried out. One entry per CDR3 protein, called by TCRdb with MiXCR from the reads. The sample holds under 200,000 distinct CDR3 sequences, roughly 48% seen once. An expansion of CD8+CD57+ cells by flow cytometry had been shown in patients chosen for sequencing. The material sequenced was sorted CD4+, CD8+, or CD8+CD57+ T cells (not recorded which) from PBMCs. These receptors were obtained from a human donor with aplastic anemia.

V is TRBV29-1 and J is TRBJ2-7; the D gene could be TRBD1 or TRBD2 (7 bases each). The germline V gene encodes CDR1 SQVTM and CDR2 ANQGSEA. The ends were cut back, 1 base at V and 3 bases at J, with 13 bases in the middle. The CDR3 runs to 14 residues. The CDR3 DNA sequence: TGCAGCGTTGAAGGGACTAGGGGGCTCTACGAGCAGTACTTC. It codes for CSVEGTRGLYEQYF.

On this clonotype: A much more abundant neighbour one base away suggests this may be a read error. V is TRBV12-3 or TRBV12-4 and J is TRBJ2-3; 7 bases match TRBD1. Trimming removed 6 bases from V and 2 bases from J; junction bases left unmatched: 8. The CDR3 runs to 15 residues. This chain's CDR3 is CASRQRTGATDTQYF. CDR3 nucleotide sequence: TGTGCCAGCAGACAAAGGACAGGAGCCACAGATACGCAGTATTTT.

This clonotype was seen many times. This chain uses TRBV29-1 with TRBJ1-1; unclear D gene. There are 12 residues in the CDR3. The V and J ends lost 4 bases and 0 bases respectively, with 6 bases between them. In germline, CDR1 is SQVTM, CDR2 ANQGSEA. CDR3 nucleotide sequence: TGCAGCGTTGTAACGGTGAACACTGAAGCTTTCTTT. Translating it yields CSVVTVNTEAFF.

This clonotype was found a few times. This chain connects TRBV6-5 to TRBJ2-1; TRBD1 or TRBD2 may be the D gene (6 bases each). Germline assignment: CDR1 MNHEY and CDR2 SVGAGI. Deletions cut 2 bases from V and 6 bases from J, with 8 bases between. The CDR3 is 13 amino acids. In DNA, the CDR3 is TGTGCCAGCAGTTACGAGGGGGGCAATGAGCAGTTCTTC. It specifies CASSYEGGNEQFF.

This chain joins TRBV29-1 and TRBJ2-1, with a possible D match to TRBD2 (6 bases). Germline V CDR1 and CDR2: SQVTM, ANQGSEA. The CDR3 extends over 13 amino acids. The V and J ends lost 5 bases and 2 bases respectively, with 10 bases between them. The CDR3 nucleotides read TGCAGCGTTTTTTGGGAGGCCTACAATGAGCAGTTCTTC. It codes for CSVFWEAYNEQFF.

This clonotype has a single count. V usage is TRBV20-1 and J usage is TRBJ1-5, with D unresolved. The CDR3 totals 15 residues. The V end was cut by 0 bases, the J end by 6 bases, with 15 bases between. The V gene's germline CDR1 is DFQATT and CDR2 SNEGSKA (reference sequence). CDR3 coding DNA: TGCAGTGCTAGAGATCAATGGGGAGAGGGTCAGCCCCAGCATTTT. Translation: CSARDQWGEGQPQHF.

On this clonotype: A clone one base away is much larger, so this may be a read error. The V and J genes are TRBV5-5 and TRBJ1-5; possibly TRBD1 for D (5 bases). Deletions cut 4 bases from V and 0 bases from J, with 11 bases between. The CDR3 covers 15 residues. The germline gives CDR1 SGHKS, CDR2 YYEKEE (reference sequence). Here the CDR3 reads CASSQGWYSNQPQHF. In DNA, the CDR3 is TGTGCCAGCAGCCAGGGATGGTATAGCAATCAGCCCCAGCATTTT.

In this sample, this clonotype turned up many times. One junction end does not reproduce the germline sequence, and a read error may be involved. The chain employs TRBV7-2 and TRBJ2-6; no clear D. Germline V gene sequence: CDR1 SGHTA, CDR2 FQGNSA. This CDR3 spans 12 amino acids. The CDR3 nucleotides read TGTGCCAGTAGCTCTGGGGCCAACGTCCTGACTTTC. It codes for CASSSGANVLTF.

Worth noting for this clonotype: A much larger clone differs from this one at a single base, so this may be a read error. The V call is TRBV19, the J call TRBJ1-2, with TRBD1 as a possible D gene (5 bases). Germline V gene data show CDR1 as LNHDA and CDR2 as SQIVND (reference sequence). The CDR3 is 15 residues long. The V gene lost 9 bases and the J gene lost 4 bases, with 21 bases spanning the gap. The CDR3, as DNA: TGTGCCAGCAGCTTGCGTGACAGCCCCCTCTATGGCTACACCTTC. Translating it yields CASSLRDSPLYGYTF.

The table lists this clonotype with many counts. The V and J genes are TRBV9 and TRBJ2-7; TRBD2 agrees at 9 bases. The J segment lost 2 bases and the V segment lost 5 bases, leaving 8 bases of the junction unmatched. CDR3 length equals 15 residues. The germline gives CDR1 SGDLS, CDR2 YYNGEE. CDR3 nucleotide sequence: TGTGCCAGCAGTTATGGGACTAGCAGCGCCTACGAGCAGTACTTC. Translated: CASSYGTSSAYEQYF.

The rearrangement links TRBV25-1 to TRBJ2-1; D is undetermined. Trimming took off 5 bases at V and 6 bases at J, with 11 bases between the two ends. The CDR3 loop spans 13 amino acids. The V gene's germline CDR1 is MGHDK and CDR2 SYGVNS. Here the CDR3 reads CASSPQDLNEQFF. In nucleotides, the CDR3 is TGTGCCAGCAGTCCGCAGGACCTCAATGAGCAGTTCTTC.

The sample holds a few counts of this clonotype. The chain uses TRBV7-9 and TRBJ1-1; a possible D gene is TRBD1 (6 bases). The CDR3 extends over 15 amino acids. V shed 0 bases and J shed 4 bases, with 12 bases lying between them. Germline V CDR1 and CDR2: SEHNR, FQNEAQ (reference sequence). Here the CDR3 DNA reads TGTGCCAGCAGCTTAGCCTCAGGGGCCGTCACTGAAGCTTTCTTT. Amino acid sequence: CASSLASGAVTEAFF.

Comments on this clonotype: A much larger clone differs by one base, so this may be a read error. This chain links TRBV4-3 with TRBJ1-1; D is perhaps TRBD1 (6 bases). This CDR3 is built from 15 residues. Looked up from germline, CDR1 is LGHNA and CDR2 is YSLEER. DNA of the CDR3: TGCACCAGCAGCCAAGATCGAGGGGGAAACACTGAAGCTTTCTTT. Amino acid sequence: CTSSQDRGGNTEAFF.

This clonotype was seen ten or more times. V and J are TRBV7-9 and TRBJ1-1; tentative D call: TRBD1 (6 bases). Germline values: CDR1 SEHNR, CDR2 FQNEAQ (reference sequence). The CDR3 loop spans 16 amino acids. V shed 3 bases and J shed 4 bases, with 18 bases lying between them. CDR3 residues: CASSLGWGGRGTEAFF. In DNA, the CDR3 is TGTGCCAGCAGCTTGGGGTGGGGAGGCAGGGGCACTGAAGCTTTCTTT.

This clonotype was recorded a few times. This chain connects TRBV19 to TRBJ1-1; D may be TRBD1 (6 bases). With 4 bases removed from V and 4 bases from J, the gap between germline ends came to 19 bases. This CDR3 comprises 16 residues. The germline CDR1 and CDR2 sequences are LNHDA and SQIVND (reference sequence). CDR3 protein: CASSTGQSTVVTEAFF. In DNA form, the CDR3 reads TGTGCCAGTAGTACAGGACAGAGCACCGTCGTCACTGAAGCTTTCTTT.

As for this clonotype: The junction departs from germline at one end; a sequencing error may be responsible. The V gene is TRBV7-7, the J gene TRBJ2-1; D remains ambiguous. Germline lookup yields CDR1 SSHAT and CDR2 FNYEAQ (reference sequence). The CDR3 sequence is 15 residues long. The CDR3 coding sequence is TGTGCTAGCAGCTTAGGCGAGAGCTCCTACAATGAGCAGTTCTTC. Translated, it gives CASSLGESSYNEQFF.

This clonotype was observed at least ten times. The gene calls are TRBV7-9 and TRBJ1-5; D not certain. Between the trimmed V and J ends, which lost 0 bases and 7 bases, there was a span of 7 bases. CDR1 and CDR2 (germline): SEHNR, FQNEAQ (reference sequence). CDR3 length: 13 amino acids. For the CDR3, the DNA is TGTGCCAGCAGCTTAGCTCCGGGGCAGCCCCAGCATTTT. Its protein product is CASSLAPGQPQHF.

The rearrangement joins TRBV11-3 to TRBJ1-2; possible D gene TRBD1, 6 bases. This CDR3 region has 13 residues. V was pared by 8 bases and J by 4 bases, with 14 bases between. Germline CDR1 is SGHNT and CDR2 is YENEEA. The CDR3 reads CASGRDTLYGYTF. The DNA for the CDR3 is TGTGCCAGCGGGCGGGACACACTCTATGGCTACACCTTC.

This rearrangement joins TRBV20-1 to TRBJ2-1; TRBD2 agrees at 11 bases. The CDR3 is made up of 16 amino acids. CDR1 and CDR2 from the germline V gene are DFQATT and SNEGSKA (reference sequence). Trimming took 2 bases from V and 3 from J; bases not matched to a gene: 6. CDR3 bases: TGCAGTGCTAGACTCCTAGCGGGAGGCGACTACAATGAGCAGTTCTTC. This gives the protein CSARLLAGGDYNEQFF.

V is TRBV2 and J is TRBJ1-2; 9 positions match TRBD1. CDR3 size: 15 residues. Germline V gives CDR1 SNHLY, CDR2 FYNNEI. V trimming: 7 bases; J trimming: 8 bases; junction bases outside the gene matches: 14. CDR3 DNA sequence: TGTGCCAGCACCCAGATCGGACAGGGGACATGGGGCTACACCTTC. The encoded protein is CASTQIGQGTWGYTF.

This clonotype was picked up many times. The CDR3 loop is CASSIVPGGQETQYF. As DNA, the CDR3 is TGTGCCAGTAGTATAGTTCCGGGGGGCCAAGAGACCCAGTACTTC. The V and J genes are TRBV19 and TRBJ2-5; TRBD2 matches 7 bases. The CDR3 loop spans 15 amino acids. V shed 1 base and J 1 base; nucleotides not matched to a gene: 3. The germline V gene has CDR1 LNHDA and CDR2 SQIVND (reference sequence).

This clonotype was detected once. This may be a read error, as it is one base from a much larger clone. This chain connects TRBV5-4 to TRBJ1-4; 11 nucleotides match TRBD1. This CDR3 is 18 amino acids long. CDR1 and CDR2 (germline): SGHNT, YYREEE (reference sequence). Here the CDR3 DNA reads TGTGCCAACAGCTTCGTGGGACAGGGGGACGAAGGGGACGAAAAACTGTTTTTT. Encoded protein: CANSFVGQGDEGDEKLFF.

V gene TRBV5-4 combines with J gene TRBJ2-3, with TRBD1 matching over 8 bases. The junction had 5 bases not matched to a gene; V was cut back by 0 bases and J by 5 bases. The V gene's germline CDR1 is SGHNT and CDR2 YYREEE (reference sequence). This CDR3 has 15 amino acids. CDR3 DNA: TGTGCCAGCAGCTTGGCAGGGGGCCGGGGAGATACGCAGTATTTT. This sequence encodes CASSLAGGRGDTQYF.

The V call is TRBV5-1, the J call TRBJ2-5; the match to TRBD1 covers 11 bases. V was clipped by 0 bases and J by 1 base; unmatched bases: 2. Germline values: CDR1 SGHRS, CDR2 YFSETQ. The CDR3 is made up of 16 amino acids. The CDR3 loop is CASSLGDRGFQETQYF. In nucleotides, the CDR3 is TGCGCCAGCAGCTTGGGGGACAGGGGGTTCCAAGAGACCCAGTACTTC.

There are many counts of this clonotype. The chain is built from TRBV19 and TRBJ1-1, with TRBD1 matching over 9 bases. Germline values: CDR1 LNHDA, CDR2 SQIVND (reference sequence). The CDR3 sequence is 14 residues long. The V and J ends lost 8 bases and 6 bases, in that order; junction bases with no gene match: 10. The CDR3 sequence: CASQHRQGDAEAFF. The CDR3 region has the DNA TGTGCCAGTCAACACAGACAGGGGGACGCTGAAGCTTTCTTT.